This TCR beta chain was documented in a study of blood T cells in healthy people across ages. Study conclusions and caveats: The study found TCR beta diversity correlated strongly with naive T cell percentage. The study lacked donor CMV status, which possibly confounded expanded clonotype changes. Diversity was higher, and naive CD4+ cells more numerous, in long-lived donors than in aged donors.

The use of a sample-barcoded 5' primer and a J-beta primer mix characterized a second PCR of 7 to 11 cycles. Using its own MiXCR run on the 5' RACE reads, TCRdb lists one record per CDR3 protein. Of approximately 810,000 distinct CDR3 sequences listed, roughly 40% are singletons. A word on this clonotype: The antigen is undetermined.

The sequenced material came from blood. The TCR was taken from a man younger than 35 in good health.

The CDR3 reads CASSRTGESTEAFF. CDR3 bases: TGTGCCAGCAGTAGGACAGGGGAGAGCACTGAAGCTTTCTTT. This rearrangement joins TRBV6-5 to TRBJ1-1, with TRBD1 matching over 9 bases. The CDR3 consists of 14 residues. CDR1 is MNHEY, CDR2 SVGAGI, per germline. V shed 5 bases and J 4 bases; nucleotides not matched to a gene: 5.